A selection of T cell receptor beta chains follows, all from one sample in a study of T cell repertoires in aging, cancer and after chemotherapy. TCRdb itself ran the multiplex PCR reads through MiXCR, one entry per CDR3 protein. The sample carries around 5,300 distinct CDR3 sequences, roughly a quarter recorded once. Sequencing was carried out using blood. The receptors originated from a human donor in good health. Both conserved end residues are part of each CDR3. Each record gives: D gene, CDR3 length, clone size, V gene, J gene, CDR3 DNA, CDR3 protein. The D gene is left open where the match is weak. Clone size is stated in some rows and not others, as once, few, many or a class when expanded.

NA	13	medium-sized	TRBV6-2/TRBV6-3	TRBJ2-7	TGTGCCAGCAGTACCCAGGGCGGCTACGAGCAGTACTTC	CASSTQGGYEQYF
TRBD2	12	medium-sized	TRBV19	TRBJ2-1	TGTGCCAGTGGACTAGCGGGGGGGGAGCAGTTCTTC	CASGLAGGEQFF
TRBD1	17	medium-sized	TRBV6-5	TRBJ2-2	TGTGCCAGCAGTTACTCTCCGGGACAGGGGCTCCCCGGGGAGCTGTTTTTT	CASSYSPGQGLPGELFF
NA	15	NA	TRBV20-1	TRBJ2-7	TGCAGTGCTATACCGTCTCCCGGGGGACTGAACGCGCAGTACTTC	CSAIPSPGGLNAQYF
TRBD2	15	few	TRBV20-1	TRBJ2-3	TGCAGTGCTCCTTCTAGCGGGAGGGGGTCGGATACGCAGTATTTT	CSAPSSGRGSDTQYF
TRBD1	13	NA	TRBV5-1	TRBJ1-2	TGCGCCAGCAGCTCCGGGACAGCCTATGGCTACACCTTC	CASSSGTAYGYTF
NA	16	medium-sized	TRBV19	TRBJ1-5	TGTGCCAGTAGTATAGCGGAGGGTCTACACAATCAGCCCCAGCATTTT	CASSIAEGLHNQPQHF
NA	12	medium-sized	TRBV12-3/TRBV12-4	TRBJ1-2	TGTGCCAGCACCCGGGGGGGCTATGGCTACACCTTC	CASTRGGYGYTF
TRBD2	16	medium-sized	TRBV13	TRBJ2-3	TGTGCCAGCAGCCCCCCAGGACTAGCGGGGCCGAATAGGCAGTATTTT	CASSPPGLAGPNRQYF
NA	14	few	TRBV6-1	TRBJ2-1	TGTGCCAGCAGTGAACAGGGACCCCCGGTTGAGCAGTTCTTC	CASSEQGPPVEQFF